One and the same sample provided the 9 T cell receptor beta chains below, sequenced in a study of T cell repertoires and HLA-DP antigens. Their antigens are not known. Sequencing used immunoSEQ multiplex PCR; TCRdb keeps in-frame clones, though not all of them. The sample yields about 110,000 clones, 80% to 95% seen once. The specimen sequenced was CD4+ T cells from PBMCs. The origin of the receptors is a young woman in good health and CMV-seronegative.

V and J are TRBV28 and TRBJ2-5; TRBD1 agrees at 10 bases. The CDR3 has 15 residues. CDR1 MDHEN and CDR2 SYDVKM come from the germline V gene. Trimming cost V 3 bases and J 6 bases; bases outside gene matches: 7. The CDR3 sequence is CASSFETGGVKTQYF. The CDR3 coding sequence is TGTGCCAGCAGTTTTGAGACAGGGGGCGTAAAGACCCAGTACTTC.

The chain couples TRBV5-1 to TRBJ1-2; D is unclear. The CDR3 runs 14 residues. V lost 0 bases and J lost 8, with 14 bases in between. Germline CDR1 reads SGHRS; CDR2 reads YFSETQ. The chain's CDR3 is CASSLAVRPGGYTF. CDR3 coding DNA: TGCGCCAGCAGCTTGGCAGTGAGGCCGGGGGGCTACACCTTC.

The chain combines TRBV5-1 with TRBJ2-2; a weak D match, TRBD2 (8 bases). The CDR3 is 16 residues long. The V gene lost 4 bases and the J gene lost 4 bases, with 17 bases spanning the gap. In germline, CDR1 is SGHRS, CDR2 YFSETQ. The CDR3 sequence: CASSPGRGRATGELFF. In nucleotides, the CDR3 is TGCGCCAGCAGCCCCGGGAGGGGGCGGGCCACCGGGGAGCTGTTTTTT.

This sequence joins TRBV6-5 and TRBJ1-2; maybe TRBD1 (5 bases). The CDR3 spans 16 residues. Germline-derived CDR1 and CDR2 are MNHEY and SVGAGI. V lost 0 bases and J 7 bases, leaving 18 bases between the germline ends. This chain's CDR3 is CASSYSKGTGASGYTF. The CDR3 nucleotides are TGTGCCAGCAGTTACTCGAAAGGAACCGGGGCTAGTGGCTACACCTTC.

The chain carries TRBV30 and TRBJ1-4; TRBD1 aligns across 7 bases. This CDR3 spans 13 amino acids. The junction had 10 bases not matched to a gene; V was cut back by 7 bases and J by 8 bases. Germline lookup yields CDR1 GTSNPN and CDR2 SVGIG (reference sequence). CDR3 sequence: CASTGTVGEKLFF. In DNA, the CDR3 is TGTGCCTCGACCGGGACAGTAGGCGAAAAACTGTTTTTT.

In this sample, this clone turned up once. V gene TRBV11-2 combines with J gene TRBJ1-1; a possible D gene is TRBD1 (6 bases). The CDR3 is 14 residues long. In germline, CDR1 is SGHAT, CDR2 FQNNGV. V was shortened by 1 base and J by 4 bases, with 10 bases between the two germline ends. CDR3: CASSLVQGSTEAFF. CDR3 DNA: TGTGCCAGCAGCTTAGTACAGGGCTCCACTGAAGCTTTCTTT. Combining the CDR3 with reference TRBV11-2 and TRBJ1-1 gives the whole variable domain EAGVAQSPRYKIIEKRQSVAFWCNPISGHATLYWYQQILGQGPKLLIQFQNNGVVDDSQLPKDRFSAERLKGVDSTLKIQPAKLEDSAVYLCASSLVQGSTEAFFGQGTRLTVV.

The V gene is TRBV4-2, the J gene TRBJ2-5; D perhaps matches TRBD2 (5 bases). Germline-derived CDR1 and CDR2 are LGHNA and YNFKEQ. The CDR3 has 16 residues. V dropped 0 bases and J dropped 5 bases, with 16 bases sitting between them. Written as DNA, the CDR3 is TGTGCCAGCAGCCAAGATCGAACGGGAAGGTGGGAGACCCAGTACTTC. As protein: CASSQDRTGRWETQYF.

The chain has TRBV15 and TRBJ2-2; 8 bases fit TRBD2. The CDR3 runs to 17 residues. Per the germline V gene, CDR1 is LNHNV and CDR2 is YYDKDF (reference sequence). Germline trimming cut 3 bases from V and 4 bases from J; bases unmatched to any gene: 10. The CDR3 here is CATSRDPAGALTGELFF. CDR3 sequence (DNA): TGTGCCACCAGCAGGGACCCAGCGGGGGCCCTCACCGGGGAGCTGTTTTTT.

In DNA form, the CDR3 reads TGTGCCAGCAGTTTAGGGGCAGTTGAATATTCACCCCTCCACTTT. Its protein is CASSLGAVEYSPLHF. This chain joins TRBV27 and TRBJ1-6, with TRBD1 as a possible D gene (5 bases). V was clipped by 2 bases and J by 8 bases, with 13 bases between them. This CDR3 spans 15 amino acids. Germline lookup yields CDR1 MNHEY and CDR2 SMNVEV (reference sequence).